The T cell receptor beta chain described here comes from a study of shared clonotypes between healthy human individuals. Study-wide findings and caveats: Sampling used blood alone; tissue repertoires probably differ.

The length of the CDR3 is 18 residues. The V and J ends lost 0 bases and 6 bases, in that order; junction bases with no gene match: 14. Per the germline V gene, CDR1 is ENHRY and CDR2 is SYGVKD. Authors' data handling: There were no quality scores in the junction-only immunoSEQ sequences, so filtering differed. The repertoire was sequenced with immunoSEQ multiplex PCR; TCRdb's copy has only in-frame clones and lacks some. The V and J calls and clone size were taken over from that table, and D and trimming were inferred from the DNA. The sample yields approximately 500,000 clones, 90% to 96% seen once. For this clone: Antigen specificity is unknown.

Sequencing was carried out using naive CD4+ T cells sorted from blood. Stated subset: CD45RA+ positively selected. The chain uses TRBV10-3 and TRBJ1-5; 7 bases map to TRBD1. This sequence originates from a woman in her thirties in good health. The CDR3 reads CAISESYTSTGRVQPQHF. The CDR3 DNA sequence: TGTGCCATCAGTGAGTCTTATACTTCGACAGGGAGGGTTCAGCCCCAGCATTTT.